Sequencing of this TCR beta chain was carried out in a study of cytomegalovirus exposure and HLA in healthy donors. PCR was performed using 60 Vbeta and 13 Jbeta primers. Method: immunoSEQ multiplex PCR; TCRdb's copy keeps in-frame clones and lacks some. The sample contains roughly 98,000 clones, about 81% of which appear only once. The CDR3 loop spans 13 amino acids. Looked up from germline, CDR1 is WNHNN and CDR2 is SYGVQD (reference sequence). The V and J ends lost 2 bases and 4 bases respectively, with 6 bases between them. The V and J genes are TRBV10-1 and TRBJ1-5, with D possibly matching TRBD1 (6 bases). The receptor was derived from a man in his forties in good health and CMV-seronegative. The sequenced material came from PBMCs. CDR3 sequence (DNA): TGCGCCAGCAGTGAGGGACAGAATCAGCCCCAGCATTTT. Encoded protein: CASSEGQNQPQHF.